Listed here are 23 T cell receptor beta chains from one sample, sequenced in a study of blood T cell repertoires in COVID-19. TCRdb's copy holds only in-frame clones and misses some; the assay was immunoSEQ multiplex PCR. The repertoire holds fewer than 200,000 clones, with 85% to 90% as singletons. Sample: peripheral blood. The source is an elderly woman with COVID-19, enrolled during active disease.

CDR3 coding DNA: TGTGCCAGCAGTTTATATTCAGGATTCGGAAGCTCCTACAATGAGCAGTTCTTC. It yields the protein CASSLYSGFGSSYNEQFF. The chain carries TRBV27 and TRBJ2-1; D not resolved. The V end lost 1 base, the J end lost 0 bases, and 16 bases lay between the germline ends. This CDR3 spans 18 amino acids. The germline V gene has CDR1 MNHEY and CDR2 SMNVEV (reference sequence).

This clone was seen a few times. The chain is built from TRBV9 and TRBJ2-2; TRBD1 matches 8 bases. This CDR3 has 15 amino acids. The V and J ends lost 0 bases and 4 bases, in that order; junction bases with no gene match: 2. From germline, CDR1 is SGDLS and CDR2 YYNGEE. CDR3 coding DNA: TGTGCCAGCAGCGTAGCGCAGGGGGCCACCGGGGAGCTGTTTTTT. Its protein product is CASSVAQGATGELFF.

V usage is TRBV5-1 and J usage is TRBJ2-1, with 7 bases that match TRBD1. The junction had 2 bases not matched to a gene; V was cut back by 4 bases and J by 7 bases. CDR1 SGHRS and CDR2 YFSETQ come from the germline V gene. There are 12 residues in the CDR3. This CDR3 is CASSEQGNEQFF. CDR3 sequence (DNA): TGCGCCAGCAGCGAACAGGGGAATGAGCAGTTCTTC.

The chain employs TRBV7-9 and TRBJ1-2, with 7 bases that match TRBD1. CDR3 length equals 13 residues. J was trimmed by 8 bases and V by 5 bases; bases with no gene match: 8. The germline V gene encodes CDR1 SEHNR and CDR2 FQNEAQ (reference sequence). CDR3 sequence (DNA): TGTGCCAGCAGCACGCGACAGGGCGGCGGCTACACCTTC. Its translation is CASSTRQGGGYTF.

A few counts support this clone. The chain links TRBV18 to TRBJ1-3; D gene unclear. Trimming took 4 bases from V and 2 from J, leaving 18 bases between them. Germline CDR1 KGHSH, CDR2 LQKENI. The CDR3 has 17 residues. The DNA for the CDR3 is TGTGCCAGCTCACAGCGCTCCATGGACTCCACTGGAAACACCATATATTTT. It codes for CASSQRSMDSTGNTIYF.

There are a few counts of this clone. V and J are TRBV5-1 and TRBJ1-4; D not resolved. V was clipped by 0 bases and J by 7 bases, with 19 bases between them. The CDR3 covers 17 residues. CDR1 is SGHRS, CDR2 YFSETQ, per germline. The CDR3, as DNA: TGCGCCAGCAGCTTGGCTCCGGACCAAACTAGAGGTGAAAAACTGTTTTTT. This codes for CASSLAPDQTRGEKLFF. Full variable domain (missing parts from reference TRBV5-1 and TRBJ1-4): KAGVTQTPRYLIKTRGQQVTLSCSPISGHRSVSWYQQTPGQGLQFLFEYFSETQRNKGNFPGRFSGRQFSNSRSEMNVSTLELGDSALYLCASSLAPDQTRGEKLFFGSGTQLSVL.

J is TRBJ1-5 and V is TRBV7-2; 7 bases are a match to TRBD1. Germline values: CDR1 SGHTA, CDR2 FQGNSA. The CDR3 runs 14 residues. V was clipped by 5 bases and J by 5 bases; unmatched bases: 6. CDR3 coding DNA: TGTGCCAGCAGCGGGCGACAGGGTGATCAGCCCCAGCATTTT. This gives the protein CASSGRQGDQPQHF.

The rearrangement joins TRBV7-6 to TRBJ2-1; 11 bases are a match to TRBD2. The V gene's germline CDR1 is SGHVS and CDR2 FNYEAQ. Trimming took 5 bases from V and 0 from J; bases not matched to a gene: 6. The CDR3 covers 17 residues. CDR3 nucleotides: TGTGCCAGCAGCCGCGGGACTAGCGGAAGCTCCTACAATGAGCAGTTCTTC. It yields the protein CASSRGTSGSSYNEQFF.

As DNA, the CDR3 is TGCGCCAGCAGCTTAATCGGCGCAGGTGACTATGGCTACACCTTC. Protein product: CASSLIGAGDYGYTF. The chain couples TRBV5-1 to TRBJ1-2; D uncertain. V was trimmed by 2 bases and J by 3 bases, leaving 14 bases between them. There are 15 residues in the CDR3. Per the germline V gene, CDR1 is SGHRS and CDR2 is YFSETQ.

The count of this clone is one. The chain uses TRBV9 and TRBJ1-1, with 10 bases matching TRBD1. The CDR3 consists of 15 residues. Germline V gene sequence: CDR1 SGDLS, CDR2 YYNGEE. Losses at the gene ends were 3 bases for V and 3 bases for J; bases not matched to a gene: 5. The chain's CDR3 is CASSAHGQGDTEAFF. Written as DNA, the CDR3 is TGTGCCAGCAGCGCACACGGACAGGGGGACACTGAAGCTTTCTTT.

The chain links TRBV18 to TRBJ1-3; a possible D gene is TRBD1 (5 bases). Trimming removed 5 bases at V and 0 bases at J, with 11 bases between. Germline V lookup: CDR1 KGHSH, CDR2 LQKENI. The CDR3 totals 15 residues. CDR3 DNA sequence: TGTGCCAGCTCAGCCAGGGCCAGCTCTGGAAACACCATATATTTT. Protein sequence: CASSARASSGNTIYF. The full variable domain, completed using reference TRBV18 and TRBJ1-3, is NAGVMQNPRHLVRRRGQEARLRCSPMKGHSHVYWYRQLPEEGLKFMVYLQKENIIDESGMPKERFSAEFPKEGPSILRIQQVVRGDSAAYFCASSARASSGNTIYFGEGSWLTVV.

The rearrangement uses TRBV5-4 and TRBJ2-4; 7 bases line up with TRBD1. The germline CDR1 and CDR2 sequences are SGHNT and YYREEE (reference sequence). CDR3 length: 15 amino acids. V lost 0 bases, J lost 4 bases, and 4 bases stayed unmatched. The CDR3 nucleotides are TGTGCCAGCAGCTTGGCCACGGACAGGAAAAACATTCAGTACTTC. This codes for CASSLATDRKNIQYF.

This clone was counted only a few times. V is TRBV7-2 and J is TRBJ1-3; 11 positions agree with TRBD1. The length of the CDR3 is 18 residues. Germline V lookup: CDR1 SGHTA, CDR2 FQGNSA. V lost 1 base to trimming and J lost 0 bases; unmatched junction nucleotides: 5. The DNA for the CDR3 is TGTGCCAGCAGCTTAGTCGAAGGGACAGGGGGCTCTGGAAACACCATATATTTT. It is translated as CASSLVEGTGGSGNTIYF.

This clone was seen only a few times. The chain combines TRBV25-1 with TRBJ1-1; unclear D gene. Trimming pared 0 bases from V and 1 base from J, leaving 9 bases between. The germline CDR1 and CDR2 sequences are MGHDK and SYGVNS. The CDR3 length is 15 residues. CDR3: CASSEYSGRNTEAFF. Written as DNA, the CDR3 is TGTGCCAGCAGTGAATATAGCGGGCGGAACACTGAAGCTTTCTTT.

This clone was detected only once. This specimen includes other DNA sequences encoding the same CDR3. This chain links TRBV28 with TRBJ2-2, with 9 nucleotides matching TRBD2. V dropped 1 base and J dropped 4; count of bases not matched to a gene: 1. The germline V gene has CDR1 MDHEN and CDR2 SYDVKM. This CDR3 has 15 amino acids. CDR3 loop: CASSLSLAGTGELFF. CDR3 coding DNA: TGTGCCAGCAGTTTATCACTAGCGGGCACCGGGGAGCTGTTTTTT. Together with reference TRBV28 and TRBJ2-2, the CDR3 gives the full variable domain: DVKVTQSSRYLVKRTGEKVFLECVQDMDHENMFWYRQDPGLGLRLIYFSYDVKMKEKGDIPEGYSVSREKKERFSLILESASTNQTSMYLCASSLSLAGTGELFFGEGSRLTVL.

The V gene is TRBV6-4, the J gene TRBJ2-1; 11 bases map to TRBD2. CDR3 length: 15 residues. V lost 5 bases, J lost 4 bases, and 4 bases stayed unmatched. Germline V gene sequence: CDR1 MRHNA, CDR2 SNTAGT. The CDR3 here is CASSILAGGYNEQFF. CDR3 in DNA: TGTGCCAGCAGTATCCTAGCGGGGGGTTACAATGAGCAGTTCTTC.

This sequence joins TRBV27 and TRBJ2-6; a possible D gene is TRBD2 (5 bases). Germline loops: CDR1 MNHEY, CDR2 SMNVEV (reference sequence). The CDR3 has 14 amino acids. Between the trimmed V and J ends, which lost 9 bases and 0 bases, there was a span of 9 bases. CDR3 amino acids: CASAGGSGANVLTF. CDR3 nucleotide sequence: TGTGCCAGTGCGGGCGGCTCTGGGGCCAACGTCCTGACTTTC.

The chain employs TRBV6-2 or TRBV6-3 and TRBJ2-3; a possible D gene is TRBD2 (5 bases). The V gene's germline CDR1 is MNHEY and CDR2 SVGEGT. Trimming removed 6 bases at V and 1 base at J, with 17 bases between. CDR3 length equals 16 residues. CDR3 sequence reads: CASSPTWTWGTDTQYF. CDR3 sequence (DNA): TGTGCCAGCAGCCCCACCTGGACTTGGGGCACAGATACGCAGTATTTT.

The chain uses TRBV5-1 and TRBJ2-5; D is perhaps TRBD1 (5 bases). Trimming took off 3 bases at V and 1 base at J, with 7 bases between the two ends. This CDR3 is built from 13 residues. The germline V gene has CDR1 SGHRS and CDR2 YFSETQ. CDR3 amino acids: CASSSRVQETQYF. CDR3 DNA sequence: TGCGCCAGCAGCTCCAGGGTCCAAGAGACCCAGTACTTC.

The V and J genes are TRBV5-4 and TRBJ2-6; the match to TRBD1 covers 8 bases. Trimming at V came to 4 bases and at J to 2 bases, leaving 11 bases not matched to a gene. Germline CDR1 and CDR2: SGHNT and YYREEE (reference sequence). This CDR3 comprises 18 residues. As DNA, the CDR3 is TGTGCCAGCAGCCCGGGACCGGGACAGGTGGCTGGGGCCAACGTCCTGACTTTC. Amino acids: CASSPGPGQVAGANVLTF. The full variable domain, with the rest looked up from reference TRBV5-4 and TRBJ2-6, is ETGVTQSPTHLIKTRGQQVTLRCSSQSGHNTVSWYQQALGQGPQFIFQYYREEENGRGNFPPRFSGLQFPNYSSELNVNALELDDSALYLCASSPGPGQVAGANVLTFGAGSRLTVL.

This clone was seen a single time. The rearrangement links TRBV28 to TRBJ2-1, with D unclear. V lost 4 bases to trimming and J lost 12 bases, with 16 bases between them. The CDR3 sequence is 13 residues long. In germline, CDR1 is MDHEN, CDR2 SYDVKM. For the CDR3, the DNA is TGTGCCAGCAGTTCTCAGGTTCTTAATATGCAGTTCTTC. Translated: CASSSQVLNMQFF.

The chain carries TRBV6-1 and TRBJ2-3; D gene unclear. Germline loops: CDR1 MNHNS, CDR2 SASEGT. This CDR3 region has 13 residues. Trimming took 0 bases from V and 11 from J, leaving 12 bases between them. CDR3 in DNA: TGTGCCAGCAGTGAAGCGCACGGGTATGGGCAGTATTTT. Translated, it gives CASSEAHGYGQYF.

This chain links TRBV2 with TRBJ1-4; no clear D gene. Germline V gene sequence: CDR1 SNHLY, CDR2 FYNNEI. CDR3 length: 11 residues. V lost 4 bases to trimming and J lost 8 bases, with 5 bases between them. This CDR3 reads CASSAREKLFF. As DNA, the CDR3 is TGTGCCAGCAGTGCTAGAGAAAAACTGTTTTTT.